Listed below are T cell receptor beta chains from one sample, sequenced in a study of CD8 T cells in Susac syndrome. TCRdb re-called the immunoSEQ multiplex PCR reads with MiXCR, one entry per CDR3 protein. The sample lists around 110,000 distinct CDR3 sequences; around 94% were seen once. The sample consisted of CD8+ T cells from PBMCs. These receptor sequences come from a human donor with Susac syndrome. Each CDR3 is given with its conserved first and last residue.

TRBV5-4	TRBJ2-5	13	CASSFGGIGAQYF
TRBV2	TRBJ1-1	16	CASSPRDRGVYTEAFF
TRBV30	TRBJ1-1	13	CAWSVPLNTEAFF
TRBV6-1	TRBJ2-3	16	CASSPTTSGARDTQYF
TRBV20-1	TRBJ2-7	15	CSARDTSVGAYEQYF
TRBV29-1	TRBJ1-1	13	CSVDWESVTEAFF
TRBV11-2	TRBJ2-2	11	CASSPPGELFF
TRBV2	TRBJ1-2	12	CASSGTNYGYTF
TRBV13	TRBJ2-7	14	CASTRGGVSYEQYF
TRBV27	TRBJ2-7	15	CASSYLAGGPGEQYF
TRBV5-6	TRBJ2-6	15	CASSHREAGANVLTF
TRBV7-9	TRBJ2-1	15	CASSLTDSPYNEQFF
TRBV7-3	TRBJ2-5	15	CASSPGTGERETQYF
TRBV5-1	TRBJ2-3	15	CASSLAGGRTDTQYF
TRBV27	TRBJ2-7	15	CASSLFGTGAHEQYF
TRBV27	TRBJ2-5	16	CASRAPGLPNGETQYF
TRBV6-2/TRBV6-3	TRBJ2-5	14	CASSYVGVQETQYF
TRBV9	TRBJ2-1	16	CASSAGQGRDYNEQFF
TRBV29-1	TRBJ2-7	15	CSVEEGTGPPYEQYF
TRBV29-1	TRBJ2-1	15	CSVEDQDRGRYEQFF
TRBV11-2	TRBJ2-1	16	CASSLLAGRSYNEQFF
TRBV6-5	TRBJ1-1	12	CASSEGRVEAFF